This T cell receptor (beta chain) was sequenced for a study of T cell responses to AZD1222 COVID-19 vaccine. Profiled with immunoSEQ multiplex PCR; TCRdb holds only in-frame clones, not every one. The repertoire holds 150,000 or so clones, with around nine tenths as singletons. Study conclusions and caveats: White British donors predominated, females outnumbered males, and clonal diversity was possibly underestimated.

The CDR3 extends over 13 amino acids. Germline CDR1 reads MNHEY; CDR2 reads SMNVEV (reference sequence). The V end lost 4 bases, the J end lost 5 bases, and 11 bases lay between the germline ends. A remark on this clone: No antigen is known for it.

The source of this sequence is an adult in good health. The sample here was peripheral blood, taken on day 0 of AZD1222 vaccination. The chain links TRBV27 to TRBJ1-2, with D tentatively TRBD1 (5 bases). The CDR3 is CASSWGSRYGYTF. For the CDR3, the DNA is TGTGCCAGCAGTTGGGGGAGTAGGTATGGCTACACCTTC.